These T cell receptor beta chains were read from a single sample in a study of blood T cell repertoires in COVID-19. Assay: immunoSEQ multiplex PCR; the TCRdb copy retains only in-frame clones and omits some. This table has over 95,000 clones, approximately 80% appearing once. The source material was peripheral blood. The source of these receptors is a human donor in a cohort sampled during active COVID-19. Both conserved end residues are part of each CDR3. The D gene is left open where the match is weak. Not every row has a clone size; where given, it reads once, few, many or a size class.

j_call,cdr3_length,v_call,clone_size,d_call,cdr3_aa,cdr3_nt
TRBJ2-3,17,TRBV7-8,NA,TRBD2,CASSPRLAGEGIDTQYF,TGTGCCAGCAGCCCAAGACTAGCGGGAGAAGGCATAGATACGCAGTATTTT
TRBJ2-3,14,TRBV5-1,once,TRBD1,CASSEGQGGDTQYF,TGCGCCAGCAGCGAGGGACAGGGGGGAGATACGCAGTATTTT
TRBJ1-2,15,TRBV7-9,NA,NA,CASSLVGTSLYGYTF,TGTGCCAGCAGCTTAGTCGGGACAAGCCTCTATGGCTACACCTTC
TRBJ2-7,14,TRBV2,few,NA,CASKQRESRYEQYF,TGTGCCAGCAAGCAGAGGGAGTCTCGGTACGAGCAGTACTTC
TRBJ1-1,14,TRBV19,NA,NA,CASTEGVLNTEAFF,TGTGCCAGTACGGAGGGAGTACTGAACACTGAAGCTTTCTTT
TRBJ1-5,15,TRBV4-1,NA,NA,CASSQEGTGNTPQHF,TGCGCCAGCAGCCAAGAGGGAACAGGGAATACGCCCCAGCATTTT
TRBJ2-7,13,TRBV6-8,few,TRBD1,CASAQGPVSEQYF,TGTGCCAGCGCACAGGGGCCGGTTAGCGAGCAGTACTTC
TRBJ2-5,15,TRBV7-9,NA,TRBD2,CASSFGGGAGETQYF,TGTGCCAGCAGCTTTGGCGGGGGGGCCGGGGAGACCCAGTACTTC
TRBJ2-3,14,TRBV6-5,NA,NA,CASSNSLETDTQYF,TGTGCCAGCAGTAATAGCTTAGAGACAGATACGCAGTATTTT
TRBJ1-5,13,TRBV30,NA,TRBD1,CAWTGGANQPQHF,TGTGCCTGGACAGGGGGCGCGAATCAGCCCCAGCATTTT
TRBJ1-6,14,TRBV6-1,NA,NA,CASSEAQGRSPLHF,TGTGCCAGCAGTGAAGCTCAGGGTCGATCACCCCTCCACTTT
TRBJ1-6,15,TRBV7-2,few,TRBD1,CASSLDTGGYSPLHF,TGTGCCAGCAGCCTCGACACAGGGGGATATTCACCCCTCCACTTT
TRBJ2-6,17,TRBV7-9,NA,TRBD1,CASSFRGQGAGANVLTF,TGTGCCAGCAGCTTCCGGGGACAGGGGGCTGGGGCCAACGTCCTGACTTTC
TRBJ2-7,17,TRBV5-6,NA,TRBD1,CASSWGVTGGMGYEQYF,TGTGCCAGCAGCTGGGGGGTCACAGGGGGCATGGGCTACGAGCAGTACTTC
TRBJ2-6,20,TRBV9,NA,TRBD1,CASSVGDRGRLGSGANVLTF,TGTGCCAGCAGCGTAGGGGACAGGGGGCGTCTTGGGTCTGGGGCCAACGTCCTGACTTTC
TRBJ1-1,14,TRBV5-1,few,NA,CASSLRPGKPEAFF,TGCGCCAGCAGCTTGAGGCCAGGGAAACCTGAAGCTTTCTTT
TRBJ2-2,16,TRBV5-4,NA,NA,CASSYLAGSTTGELFF,TGTGCCAGCAGCTATCTAGCTGGGAGTACGACCGGGGAGCTGTTTTTT
TRBJ1-6,15,TRBV6-4,NA,NA,CASRDTNLGNSPLHF,TGTGCCAGCCGGGACACAAATCTGGGGAATTCACCCCTCCACTTT
TRBJ1-3,16,TRBV4-2,NA,TRBD1,CASSKGGWGGGNTIYF,TGTGCCAGCAGTAAAGGGGGCTGGGGCGGAGGAAACACCATATATTTT
TRBJ1-3,15,TRBV6-1,NA,NA,CASSESAGAGNTIYF,TGTGCCAGCAGTGAATCAGCCGGGGCTGGAAACACCATATATTTT
TRBJ1-1,15,TRBV18,NA,NA,CASSSDRVLNTEAFF,TGTGCCAGCTCATCGGACAGAGTGTTGAACACTGAAGCTTTCTTT
TRBJ2-3,14,TRBV24-1,NA,NA,CATSDPAFVDTQYF,TGTGCCACCAGTGATCCCGCGTTTGTCGATACGCAGTATTTT
TRBJ1-6,16,TRBV7-9,many,NA,CASSNGQGFYNSPLHF,TGTGCCAGCAGCAATGGGCAGGGGTTCTATAATTCACCCCTCCACTTT
TRBJ2-3,15,TRBV6-6,NA,TRBD1,CASSHDRGRTDTQYF,TGTGCCAGCAGTCACGACAGGGGGCGCACAGATACGCAGTATTTT
TRBJ2-3,13,TRBV7-8,NA,NA,CASSAGATDTQYF,TGTGCCAGCAGCGCTGGAGCGACAGATACGCAGTATTTT
TRBJ2-3,14,TRBV5-1,NA,NA,CASSLQAPADTQYF,TGCGCCAGCAGCTTACAGGCTCCCGCAGATACGCAGTATTTT
TRBJ1-1,13,TRBV2,once,NA,CASMQGTNTEAFF,TGTGCCAGCATGCAGGGAACAAACACTGAAGCTTTCTTT
TRBJ2-2,13,TRBV11-2,NA,NA,CASSLLPTGELFF,TGTGCCAGCAGCTTATTGCCAACAGGGGAGCTGTTTTTT
TRBJ1-5,17,TRBV13,NA,TRBD1,CASSRYEDGQGGNTQHF,TGTGCCAGCAGCCGATATGAGGATGGACAGGGTGGAAATACCCAGCATTTT
TRBJ2-1,15,TRBV7-2,NA,TRBD2,CASSLVTSVYNEQFF,TGTGCCAGCAGCTTAGTTACTAGCGTTTACAATGAGCAGTTCTTC
TRBJ1-1,13,TRBV7-9,NA,NA,CASSHTENTEAFF,TGTGCCAGCAGCCACACAGAGAACACTGAAGCTTTCTTT
TRBJ2-5,12,TRBV9,NA,NA,CASSSHQETQYF,TGTGCCAGCAGCTCCCATCAAGAGACCCAGTACTTC
TRBJ2-1,16,TRBV5-1,NA,TRBD1,CASTVPGTGGWGEQFF,TGCGCCAGCACCGTTCCCGGGACAGGGGGCTGGGGTGAGCAGTTCTTC
TRBJ2-7,16,TRBV2,NA,TRBD1,CASSEEAGTGVYEQYF,TGTGCCAGCAGTGAGGAGGCCGGGACAGGGGTATACGAGCAGTACTTC
TRBJ2-5,13,TRBV7-9,NA,NA,CASSLSGIETQYF,TGTGCCAGCAGCTTATCCGGGATCGAGACCCAGTACTTC
TRBJ2-3,14,TRBV2,NA,NA,CASVRDTSTDTQYF,TGTGCCAGCGTGAGGGACACTAGCACAGATACGCAGTATTTT
TRBJ2-7,16,TRBV7-6,few,TRBD2,CASSTSGTSGRPTQYF,TGTGCCAGCAGCACATCCGGGACTAGCGGGAGGCCCACGCAGTACTTC
TRBJ1-5,15,TRBV10-3,NA,NA,CAISPGGVSNQPQHF,TGTGCCATCAGCCCGGGGGGAGTTAGCAATCAGCCCCAGCATTTT